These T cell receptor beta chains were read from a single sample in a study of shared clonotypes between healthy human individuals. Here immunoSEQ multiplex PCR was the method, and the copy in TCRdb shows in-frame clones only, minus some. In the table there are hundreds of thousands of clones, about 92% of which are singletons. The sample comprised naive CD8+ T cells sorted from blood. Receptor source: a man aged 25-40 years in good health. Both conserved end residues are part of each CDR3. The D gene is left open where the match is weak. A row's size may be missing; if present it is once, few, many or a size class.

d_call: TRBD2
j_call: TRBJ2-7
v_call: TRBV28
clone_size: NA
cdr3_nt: TGTGCCAGCAGTTTTGGTAGCGGGGCCTACGAGCAGTACTTC
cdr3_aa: CASSFGSGAYEQYF

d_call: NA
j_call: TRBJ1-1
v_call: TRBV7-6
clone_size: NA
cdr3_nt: TGTGCCAGCAGCCCGTCCTTGGGGGCTAGGACTGAAGCTTTCTTT
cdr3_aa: CASSPSLGARTEAFF

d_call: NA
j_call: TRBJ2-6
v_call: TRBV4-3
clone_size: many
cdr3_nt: TGCGCCAGCACCCCGGGGGTAGGCGGGGCCAACGTCCTGACTTTC
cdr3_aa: CASTPGVGGANVLTF

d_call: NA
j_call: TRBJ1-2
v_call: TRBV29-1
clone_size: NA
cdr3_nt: TGCAGCGTTGAATCATTATATGGCTACACCTTC
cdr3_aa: CSVESLYGYTF

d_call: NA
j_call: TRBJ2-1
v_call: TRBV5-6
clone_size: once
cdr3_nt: TGTGCCAGCAGCTTGCTTCGACAGGAACCCTACAATGAGCAGTTCTTC
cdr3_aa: CASSLLRQEPYNEQFF

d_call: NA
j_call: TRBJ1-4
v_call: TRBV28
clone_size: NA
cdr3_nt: TGTGCCAGCAGTTTAAGAAGGGGCGAAAAACTGTTTTTT
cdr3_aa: CASSLRRGEKLFF

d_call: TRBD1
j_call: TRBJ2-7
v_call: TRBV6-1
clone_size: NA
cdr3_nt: TGTGCCAGCAGTCCCAGGGGGTCCTACGAGCAGTACTTC
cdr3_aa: CASSPRGSYEQYF

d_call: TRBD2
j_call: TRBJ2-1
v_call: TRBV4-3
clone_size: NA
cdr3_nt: TGCGCCAGCAGCAGCGGGACTAGCGGGGGGAACTCCTACAATGAGCAGTTCTTC
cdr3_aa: CASSSGTSGGNSYNEQFF

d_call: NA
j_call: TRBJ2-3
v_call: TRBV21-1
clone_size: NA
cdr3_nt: TGTGCCAGCAGCAACGGTCCCGACAGGGGGCGTACAGATACGCAGTATTTT
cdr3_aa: CASSNGPDRGRTDTQYF

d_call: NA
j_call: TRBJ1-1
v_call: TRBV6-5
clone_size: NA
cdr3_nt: TGTGCCAGCAGTTACGCGGTCGGGGTGAACACTGAAGCTTTCTTT
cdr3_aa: CASSYAVGVNTEAFF

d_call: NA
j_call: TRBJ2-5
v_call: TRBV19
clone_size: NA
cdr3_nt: TGTGCCAGCGGACACACCGAAGAGACCCAGTACTTC
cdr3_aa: CASGHTEETQYF

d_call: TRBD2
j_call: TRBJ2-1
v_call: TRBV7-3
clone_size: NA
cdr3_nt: TGTGCCAGCAGCTTTGGCGGGAGGAATGAGCAGTTCTTC
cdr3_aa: CASSFGGRNEQFF

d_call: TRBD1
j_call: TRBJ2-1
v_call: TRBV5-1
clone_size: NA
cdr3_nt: TGCGCCAGCTACCGAACAGGGGGCTATGAGCAGTTCTTC
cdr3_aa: CASYRTGGYEQFF

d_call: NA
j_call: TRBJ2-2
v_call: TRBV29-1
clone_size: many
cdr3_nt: TGCAGCGCCAAATCGGGACTGGGCGACACCGGGGAGCTGTTTTTT
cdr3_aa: CSAKSGLGDTGELFF

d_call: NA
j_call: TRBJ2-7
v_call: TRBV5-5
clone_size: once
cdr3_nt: TGTGCCAGCAGCCCTTTTGGGGTCGCCTACGAGCAGTACTTC
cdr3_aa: CASSPFGVAYEQYF

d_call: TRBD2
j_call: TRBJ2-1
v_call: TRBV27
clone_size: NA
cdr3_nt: TGTGCCAGCAGTCCGCAGCGGACTAGCGTGGGAGGTGAGCAGTTCTTC
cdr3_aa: CASSPQRTSVGGEQFF

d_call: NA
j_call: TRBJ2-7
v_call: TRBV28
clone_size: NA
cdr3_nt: TGTGCCAGCAGTTTAGGCAGGATCAACGAGCAGTACTTC
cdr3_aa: CASSLGRINEQYF

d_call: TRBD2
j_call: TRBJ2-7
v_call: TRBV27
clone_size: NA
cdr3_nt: TGTGCCAGCAGCCCACTAGCGATCGGATACGAGCAGTACTTC
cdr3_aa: CASSPLAIGYEQYF

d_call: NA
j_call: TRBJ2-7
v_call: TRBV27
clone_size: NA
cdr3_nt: TGTGCCAGCACCTTTGGCTACGAGCAGTACTTC
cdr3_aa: CASTFGYEQYF

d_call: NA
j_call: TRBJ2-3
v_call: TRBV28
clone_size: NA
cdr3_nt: TGTGCCAGCAGTCCCCGTTTGGGGGGCCCCACAGATACGCAGTATTTT
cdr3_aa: CASSPRLGGPTDTQYF

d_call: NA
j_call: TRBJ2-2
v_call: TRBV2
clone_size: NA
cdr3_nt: TGTGCCAGCAGTGTCACAGGGGGGGAGCTGTTTTTT
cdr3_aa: CASSVTGGELFF

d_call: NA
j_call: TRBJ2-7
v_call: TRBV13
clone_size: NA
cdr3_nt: TGTGCCAGCAGCTTAAGTCAGGGGAGCTCCTACGAGCAGTACTTC
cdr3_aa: CASSLSQGSSYEQYF

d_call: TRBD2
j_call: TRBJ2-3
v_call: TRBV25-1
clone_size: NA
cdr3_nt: TGTGCCAGCACCCAACAGGGACTAGCGGGAGCAGATACGCAGTATTTT
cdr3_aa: CASTQQGLAGADTQYF

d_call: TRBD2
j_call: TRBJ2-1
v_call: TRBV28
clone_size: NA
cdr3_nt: TGTGCCAGCGCGAAAGGACTAGCGAGATACAATGAGCAGTTCTTC
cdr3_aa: CASAKGLARYNEQFF

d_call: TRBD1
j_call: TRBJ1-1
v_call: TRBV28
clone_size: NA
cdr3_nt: TGTGCCAGCAGTTCAACGCGTCGGACAGGGGAGAGCACTGAAGCTTTCTTT
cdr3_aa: CASSSTRRTGESTEAFF

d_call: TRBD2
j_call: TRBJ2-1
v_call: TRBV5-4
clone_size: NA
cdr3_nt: TGTGCCAGCAGCTCAACTAGCGGGGGCTCCTACAATGAGCAGTTCTTC
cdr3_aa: CASSSTSGGSYNEQFF

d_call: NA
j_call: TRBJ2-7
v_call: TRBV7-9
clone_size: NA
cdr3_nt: TGTGCCAGCAGCACGACCGGGGCTACTGGTTACGAGCAGTACTTC
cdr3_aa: CASSTTGATGYEQYF

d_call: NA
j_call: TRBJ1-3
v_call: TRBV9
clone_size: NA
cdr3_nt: TGTGCCAGCAGCGTATCCGACAGCTCTGGAAACACCATATATTTT
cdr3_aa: CASSVSDSSGNTIYF

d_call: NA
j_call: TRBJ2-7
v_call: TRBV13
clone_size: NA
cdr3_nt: TGTGCCAGTTCCACAGGGACGGGGTACGAGCAGTACTTC
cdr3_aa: CASSTGTGYEQYF

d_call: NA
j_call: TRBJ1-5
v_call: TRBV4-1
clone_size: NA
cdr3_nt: TGCGCCAGCAGCCAAGATCCTGGGTTTCAGCCCCAGCATTTT
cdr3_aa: CASSQDPGFQPQHF

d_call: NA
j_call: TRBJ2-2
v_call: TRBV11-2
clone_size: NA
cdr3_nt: TGTGCCATCAGGGACACGTCGAACACCGGGGAGCTGTTTTTT
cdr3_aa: CAIRDTSNTGELFF

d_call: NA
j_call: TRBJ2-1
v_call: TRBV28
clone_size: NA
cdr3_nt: TGTGCCAGCAGTTTGAGAGACAGAAAGTACAATGAGCAGTTCTTC
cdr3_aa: CASSLRDRKYNEQFF

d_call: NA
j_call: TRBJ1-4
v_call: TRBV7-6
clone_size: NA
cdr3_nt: TGTGCCAGCAGCTTAGGGACTACAGGGCCCTTCATAACAACTAATGAAAAACTGTTTTTT
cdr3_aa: CASSLGTTGPFITTNEKLFF

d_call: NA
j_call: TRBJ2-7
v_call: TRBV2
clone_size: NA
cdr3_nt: TGTGCCAGCAGTGTGACAGCGGGCAGGTACGAGCAGTACTTC
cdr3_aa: CASSVTAGRYEQYF

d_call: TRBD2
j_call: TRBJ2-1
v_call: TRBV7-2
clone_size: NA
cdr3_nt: TGTGCCAGCCAGGACGGGGGGCTAGCGGGAGCCGTAGACGATGAGCAGTTCTTC
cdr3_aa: CASQDGGLAGAVDDEQFF

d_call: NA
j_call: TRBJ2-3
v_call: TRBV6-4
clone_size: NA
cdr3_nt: TGTGCCAGCAGGGCCGGGACGTCTAGCACAGATACGCAGTATTTT
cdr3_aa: CASRAGTSSTDTQYF

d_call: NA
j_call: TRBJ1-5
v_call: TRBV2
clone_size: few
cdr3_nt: TGTGCCAGCAGTGTGAACTCCGCTCAGCCCCAGCATTTT
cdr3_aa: CASSVNSAQPQHF

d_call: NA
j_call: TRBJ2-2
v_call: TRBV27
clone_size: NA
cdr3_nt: TGTGCCAGCTCCCATCTGGGCACCGGGGAGCTGTTTTTT
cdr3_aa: CASSHLGTGELFF

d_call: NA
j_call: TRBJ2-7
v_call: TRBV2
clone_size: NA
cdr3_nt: TGTGCCACAAGAGGGGGGCGGTACGAGCAGTACTTC
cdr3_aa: CATRGGRYEQYF

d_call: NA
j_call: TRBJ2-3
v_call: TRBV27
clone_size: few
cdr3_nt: TGTGCCAGCAGTCCCCACACAGATACGCAGTATTTT
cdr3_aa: CASSPHTDTQYF

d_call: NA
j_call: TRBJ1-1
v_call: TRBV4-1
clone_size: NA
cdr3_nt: TGCGCCAGCAGCCGGAACAGGGAAGGGACTGAAGCTTTCTTT
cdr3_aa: CASSRNREGTEAFF

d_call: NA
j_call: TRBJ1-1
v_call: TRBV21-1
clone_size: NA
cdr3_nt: TGTGCCAGCAGCCCAGTAGGGCTGAACACTGAAGCTTTCTTT
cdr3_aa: CASSPVGLNTEAFF

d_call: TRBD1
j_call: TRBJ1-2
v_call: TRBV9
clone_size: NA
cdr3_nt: TGTGCCAGCAGCGTAGACAGGGGGCTGGCCTATGGCTACACCTTC
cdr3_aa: CASSVDRGLAYGYTF

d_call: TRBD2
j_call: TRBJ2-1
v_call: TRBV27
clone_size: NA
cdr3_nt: TGTGCCAGCAGTTTTAAGCGGGGGCCAAGCAATGAGCAGTTCTTC
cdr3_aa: CASSFKRGPSNEQFF

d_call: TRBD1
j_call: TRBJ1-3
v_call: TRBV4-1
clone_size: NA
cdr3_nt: TGCGCCAGCAGCCAAGATCCCGGACAGGGGGACACCATATATTTT
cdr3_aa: CASSQDPGQGDTIYF

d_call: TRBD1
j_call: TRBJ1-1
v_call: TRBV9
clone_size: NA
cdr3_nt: TGTGCCAGCAGCACCGGCGGGACAGGGGGCTGTTTGGTGAACACTGAAGCTTTCTTT
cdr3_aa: CASSTGGTGGCLVNTEAFF